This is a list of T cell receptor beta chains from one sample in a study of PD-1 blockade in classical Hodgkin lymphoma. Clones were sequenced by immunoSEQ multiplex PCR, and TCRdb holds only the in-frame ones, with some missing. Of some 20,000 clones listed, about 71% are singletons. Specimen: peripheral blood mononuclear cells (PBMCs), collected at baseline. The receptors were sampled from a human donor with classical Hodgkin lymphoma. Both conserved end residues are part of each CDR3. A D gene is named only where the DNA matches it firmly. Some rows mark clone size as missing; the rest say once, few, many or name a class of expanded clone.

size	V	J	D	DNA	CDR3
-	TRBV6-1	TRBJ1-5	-	TGTGCCAGCAGTCAGAATTCCAATCAGCCCCAGCATTTT	CASSQNSNQPQHF
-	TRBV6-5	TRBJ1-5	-	TGTGCCAGCAGTTACTCGGGTCTCAATCAGCCCCAGCATTTT	CASSYSGLNQPQHF
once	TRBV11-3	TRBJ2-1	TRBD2	TGTGCCAGCAGCTTAGGACTTGGAGCGGGAAACTACAATGAGCAGTTCTTC	CASSLGLGAGNYNEQFF
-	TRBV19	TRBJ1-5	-	TGTGCCAGTACCACTATGGGGGGAAGCTTGGTTCAGCCCCAGCATTTT	CASTTMGGSLVQPQHF
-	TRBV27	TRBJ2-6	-	TGTGCCAGCAGTTTATGGGGGGCGGCTGGGGCCAACGTCCTGACTTTC	CASSLWGAAGANVLTF
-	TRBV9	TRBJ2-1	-	TGTGCCAGCAGCGTTGAACAAACGTACAATGAGCAGTTCTTC	CASSVEQTYNEQFF
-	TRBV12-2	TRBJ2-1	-	TGTGCAAGTCGCTTAGGCGCAGGATTGGAGCGGTCCGGGACGGCCCTTGAGCAGTTCTTC	CASRLGAGLERSGTALEQFF
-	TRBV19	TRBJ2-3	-	TGTGCCAGTAGTATTAAAGATACGCAGTATTTT	CASSIKDTQYF
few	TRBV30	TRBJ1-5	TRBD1	TGTGCCTGGAGCGGACAGGAGTATAGCAATCAGCCCCAGCATTTT	CAWSGQEYSNQPQHF
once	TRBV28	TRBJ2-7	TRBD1	TGTGCCAGCAGCGCCCCCCGGACAGGGTCGTACGAGCAGTACTTC	CASSAPRTGSYEQYF
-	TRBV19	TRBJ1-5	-	TGTGCCAGTAGTATAAGAGGGCCTGGACAGCCCCAGCATTTT	CASSIRGPGQPQHF
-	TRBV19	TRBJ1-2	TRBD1	TGTGCCAGTAGTATTATCGGGATTTCAGGGGGCGTCGCAGGGGGCTACACCTTC	CASSIIGISGGVAGGYTF
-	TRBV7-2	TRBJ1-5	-	TGTGCCAGCAGCTCCCCGGGTCCTCCGAATCAGCCCCAGCATTTT	CASSSPGPPNQPQHF
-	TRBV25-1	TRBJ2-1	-	TGTGCCAGCAGTGAACAGGCACTATCCTACAATGAGCAGTTCTTC	CASSEQALSYNEQFF
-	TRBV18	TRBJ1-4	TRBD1	TGTGCCAGCTCACCAGACGGACAGGGAGGTGAAAAACTGTTTTTT	CASSPDGQGGEKLFF
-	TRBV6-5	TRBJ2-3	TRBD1	TGTGCCAGCAGTTATCATCAGGGGGTAGGCACAGATACGCAGTATTTT	CASSYHQGVGTDTQYF
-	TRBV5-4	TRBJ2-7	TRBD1	TGTGCCAGCAGCCCGGCCGGGACAGGGCCTCAACAGCAGTACTTC	CASSPAGTGPQQQYF
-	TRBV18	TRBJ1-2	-	TGTGCCAGCTCACCCGTTATCGTAGGGGAGAATGGCTACACCTTC	CASSPVIVGENGYTF
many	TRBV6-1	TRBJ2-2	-	TGTGCCAGCAGTGAAAGGCCAGGGGGGGCGCAATCGAACACCGGGGAGCTGTTTTTT	CASSERPGGAQSNTGELFF
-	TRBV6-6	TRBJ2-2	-	TGTGCCAGCAGTTTATCGGGGAGCGGCACCGGGGAGCTGTTTTTT	CASSLSGSGTGELFF
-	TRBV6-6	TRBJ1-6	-	TGTGCCAGCAGTTACGCGGATTCACCCCTCCACTTT	CASSYADSPLHF
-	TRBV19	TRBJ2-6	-	TGTGCCAGTAGTATAACTTCTGGGGCCAACGTCCTGACTTTC	CASSITSGANVLTF
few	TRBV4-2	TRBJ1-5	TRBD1	TGTGCCAGCAGCTTGTCGAGACAGGGGACGAATCAGCCCCAGCATTTT	CASSLSRQGTNQPQHF
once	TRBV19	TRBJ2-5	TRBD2	TGTGCCAGTAGTATACTCCCGATCGGGACTACGTTCGAGACCCAGTACTTC	CASSILPIGTTFETQYF
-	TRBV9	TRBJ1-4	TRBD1	TGTGCCAGCAACCGACAGGGGGCTAATGAAAAACTGTTTTTT	CASNRQGANEKLFF
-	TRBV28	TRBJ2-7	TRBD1	TGTGCCAGCAGTTTATTGGGGACAGGGGCAGGCGAGCAGTACTTC	CASSLLGTGAGEQYF